Listed below are T cell receptor beta chains from one sample, sequenced in a study of human T cells and chemical hapten exposure. TCRdb reprocessed the RACE reads with MiXCR, giving one entry per CDR3 protein. The sample shows 280,000 or so distinct CDR3 sequences, 7.7% of them seen only once. The sequenced sample was whole blood, obtained in connection with sensitization to the hapten diphenylcyclopropenone (DPC). Receptor source: a man aged 18-30 years with alopecia areata. Some clones in this sample may be carry-over from other donors' samples. The CDR3 runs from the conserved cysteine through the conserved F or W. D genes are given only for firm matches.

V: TRBV7-2; J: TRBJ1-2; length: 17; D: TRBD1; CDR3: CASSPGGQGALSYGYTF
V: TRBV28; J: TRBJ2-4; length: 13; D: TRBD1; CDR3: CAIRGTSKNIQYF
V: TRBV7-9; J: TRBJ1-2; length: 16; D: .; CDR3: CASSPGGQEPIYGYTF
V: TRBV27; J: TRBJ1-1; length: 14; D: .; CDR3: CASSFEGWRTEAFF
V: TRBV29-1; J: TRBJ2-7; length: 15; D: .; CDR3: CSVGDTPGREYEQYF
V: TRBV12-3/TRBV12-4; J: TRBJ1-1; length: 13; D: .; CDR3: CASSTRDQGKAFF
V: TRBV10-3; J: TRBJ1-1; length: 12; D: .; CDR3: CAISESWTEAFF
V: TRBV7-2; J: TRBJ2-3; length: 16; D: .; CDR3: CASSLASGVSTDTQYF
V: TRBV10-3; J: TRBJ2-3; length: 17; D: TRBD1; CDR3: CAISAEGQGKLTDTQYF
V: TRBV20-1; J: TRBJ2-3; length: 11; D: .; CDR3: CSADLTDTQYF
V: TRBV4-1; J: TRBJ2-7; length: 15; D: .; CDR3: CASSHPGTLSYEQYF
V: TRBV7-9; J: TRBJ1-1; length: 12; D: .; CDR3: CASSLRDAEAFF
V: TRBV12-3/TRBV12-4; J: TRBJ2-1; length: 14; D: .; CDR3: CASRAPLKRNEQFF
V: TRBV12-3/TRBV12-4; J: TRBJ2-7; length: 14; D: .; CDR3: CASRNNRESYEQYF
V: TRBV28; J: TRBJ2-5; length: 14; D: .; CDR3: CASSLVRVRETQYF
V: TRBV5-6; J: TRBJ2-1; length: 15; D: TRBD1; CDR3: CASSVAGTAYNEQFF
V: TRBV3-1; J: TRBJ2-1; length: 15; D: .; CDR3: CASSQYGGRGNEQFF
V: TRBV11-2; J: TRBJ1-4; length: 14; D: .; CDR3: CASSRFSTNEKLFF
V: TRBV29-1; J: TRBJ2-3; length: 13; D: .; CDR3: CSVPQVITDTQYF
V: TRBV11-1; J: TRBJ2-7; length: 14; D: TRBD1; CDR3: CASSSGQGTYEQYF
V: TRBV12-3/TRBV12-4; J: TRBJ1-2; length: 15; D: .; CDR3: CASSFGGGGTTGYTF
V: TRBV6-5; J: TRBJ1-5; length: 14; D: .; CDR3: CASSYSDGNQPQHF
V: TRBV27; J: TRBJ2-7; length: 15; D: .; CDR3: CASSKRQARSYEQYF
V: TRBV29-1; J: TRBJ1-1; length: 13; D: TRBD1; CDR3: CSVDRQGNTEAFF
V: TRBV29-1; J: TRBJ1-2; length: 11; D: .; CDR3: CSVDWGNGYTF
V: TRBV6-2/TRBV6-3; J: TRBJ2-7; length: 15; D: .; CDR3: CASSRQTGSLYEQYF
V: TRBV4-1; J: TRBJ1-1; length: 14; D: .; CDR3: CASSQDGGSTEAFF
V: TRBV11-2; J: TRBJ1-5; length: 15; D: .; CDR3: CASSLGAAGNQPQHF
V: TRBV9; J: TRBJ2-7; length: 15; D: TRBD1; CDR3: CASSVGTGNPYEQYF
V: TRBV28; J: TRBJ1-5; length: 12; D: .; CDR3: CASSFSRVPQHF
V: TRBV6-2/TRBV6-3; J: TRBJ1-1; length: 17; D: .; CDR3: CASSPWTPNPGDTEAFF
V: TRBV10-3; J: TRBJ2-2; length: 13; D: .; CDR3: CAIRKGPTGELFF
V: TRBV6-1; J: TRBJ2-5; length: 14; D: .; CDR3: CASTKRLPLETQYF
V: TRBV13; J: TRBJ2-2; length: 19; D: TRBD2; CDR3: CASSPTPGLAAGSIGELFF
V: TRBV7-8; J: TRBJ1-5; length: 16; D: .; CDR3: CASSPPWTGVNQPQHF
V: TRBV6-2/TRBV6-3; J: TRBJ2-5; length: 15; D: TRBD1; CDR3: CASSYGTPGQGSGYF
V: TRBV28; J: TRBJ2-3; length: 14; D: .; CDR3: CASSLGSNTDTQYF
V: TRBV6-4; J: TRBJ2-3; length: 14; D: TRBD2; CDR3: CASSGTSGADTQYF
V: TRBV10-3; J: TRBJ2-5; length: 13; D: .; CDR3: CAISEDTEETQYF
V: TRBV28; J: TRBJ2-5; length: 14; D: .; CDR3: CASSLQGSIKTQYF
V: TRBV6-6; J: TRBJ1-6; length: 12; D: .; CDR3: CASSYSGSPLHF
V: TRBV5-1; J: TRBJ2-5; length: 14; D: .; CDR3: CASSLGGFQETQYF